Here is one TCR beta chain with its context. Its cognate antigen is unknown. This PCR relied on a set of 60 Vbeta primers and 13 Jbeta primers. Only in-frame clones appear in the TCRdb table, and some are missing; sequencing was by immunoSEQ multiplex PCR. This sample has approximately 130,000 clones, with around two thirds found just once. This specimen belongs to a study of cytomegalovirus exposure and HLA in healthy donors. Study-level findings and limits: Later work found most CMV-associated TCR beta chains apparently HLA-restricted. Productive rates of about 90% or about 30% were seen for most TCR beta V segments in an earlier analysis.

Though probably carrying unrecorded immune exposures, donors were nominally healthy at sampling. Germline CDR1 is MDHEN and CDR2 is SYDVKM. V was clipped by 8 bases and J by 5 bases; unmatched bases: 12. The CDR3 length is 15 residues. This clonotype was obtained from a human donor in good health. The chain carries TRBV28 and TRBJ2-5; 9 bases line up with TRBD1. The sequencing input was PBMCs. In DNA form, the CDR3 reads TGTGCCAGCCTTAACAGGGGGCGCTTCGGGGAGACCCAGTACTTC. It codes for CASLNRGRFGETQYF.